This T cell receptor (beta chain) stems from a study of T cells in Graves' hyperthyroidism and ophthalmopathy. Study overall: Peripheral blood was acquired at first diagnosis, ahead of any therapy whatsoever. Study-level results: Progression to ophthalmopathy was predicted a median of roughly 6.6 months early.

About this clonotype itself: Its matching antigen is unknown.

V lost 0 bases to trimming and J lost 4 bases; unmatched junction nucleotides: 12. Germline CDR1 and CDR2: MNHEY and SMNVEV (reference sequence). There are 18 residues in the CDR3. The TCR beta CDR3 regions underwent amplification using RNA transcripts as the source. HTBI primers were employed in a first-round RT-PCR of the TCR CDR3. MiXCR, applied by TCRdb to the multiplex PCR reads, yields one record per CDR3 protein. In the table there are fewer than 900,000 distinct CDR3 sequences, over 15% of which are singletons. Around 10 ml fresh peripheral blood yielded the PBMCs. The receptor comes from a woman aged 45 to 65 with Graves' hyperthyroidism that later progressed to Graves' ophthalmopathy. The chain employs TRBV27 and TRBJ2-1; 7 bases line up with TRBD1. Material: blood. In DNA, the CDR3 is TGTGCCAGCAGTTTATCGGATAGGACAGGTCCTATTTACAATGAGCAGTTCTTC. It yields the protein CASSLSDRTGPIYNEQFF.